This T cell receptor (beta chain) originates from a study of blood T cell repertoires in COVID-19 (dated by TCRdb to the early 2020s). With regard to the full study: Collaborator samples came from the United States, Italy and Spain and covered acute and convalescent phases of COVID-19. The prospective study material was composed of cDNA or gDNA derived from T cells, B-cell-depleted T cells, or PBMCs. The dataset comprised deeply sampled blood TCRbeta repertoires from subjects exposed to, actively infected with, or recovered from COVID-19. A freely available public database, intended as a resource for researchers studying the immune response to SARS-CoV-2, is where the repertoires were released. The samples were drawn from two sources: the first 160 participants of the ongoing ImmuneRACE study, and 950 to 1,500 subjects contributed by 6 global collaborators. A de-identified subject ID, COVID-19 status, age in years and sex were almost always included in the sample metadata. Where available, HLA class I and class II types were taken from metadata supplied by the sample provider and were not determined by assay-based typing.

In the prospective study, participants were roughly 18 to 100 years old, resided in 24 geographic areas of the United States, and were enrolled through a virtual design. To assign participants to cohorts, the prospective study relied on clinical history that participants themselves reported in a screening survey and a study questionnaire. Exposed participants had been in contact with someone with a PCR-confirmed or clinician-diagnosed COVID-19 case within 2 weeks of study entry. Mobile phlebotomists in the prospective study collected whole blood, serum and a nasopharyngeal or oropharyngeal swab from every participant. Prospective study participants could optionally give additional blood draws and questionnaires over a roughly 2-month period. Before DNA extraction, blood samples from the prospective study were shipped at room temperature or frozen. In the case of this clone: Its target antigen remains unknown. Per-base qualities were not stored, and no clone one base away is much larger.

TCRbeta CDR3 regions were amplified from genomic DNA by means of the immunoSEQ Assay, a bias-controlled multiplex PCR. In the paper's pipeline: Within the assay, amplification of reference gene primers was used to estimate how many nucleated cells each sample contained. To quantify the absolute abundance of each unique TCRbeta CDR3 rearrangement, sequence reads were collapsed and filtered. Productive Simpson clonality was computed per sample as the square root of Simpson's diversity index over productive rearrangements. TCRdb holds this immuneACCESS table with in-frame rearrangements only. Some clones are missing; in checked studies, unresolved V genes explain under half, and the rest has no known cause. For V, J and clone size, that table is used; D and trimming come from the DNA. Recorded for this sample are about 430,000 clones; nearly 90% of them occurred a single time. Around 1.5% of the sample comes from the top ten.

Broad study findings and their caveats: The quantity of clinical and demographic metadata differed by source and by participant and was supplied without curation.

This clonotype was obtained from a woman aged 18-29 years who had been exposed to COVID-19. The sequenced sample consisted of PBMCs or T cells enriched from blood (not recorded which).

The CDR3 has the sequence CASSPAQAPANYGYTF. Read as DNA, the sequence is TGCGCCAGCAGCCCCGCGCAGGCTCCAGCTAACTATGGCTACACCTTC. The chain is made from TRBV5-1 and TRBJ1-2; the D gene lacks a confident call. The germline V gene provides CDR1 SGHRS and CDR2 YFSETQ. A distance of 16 bases separates the germline ends of V and J, which lose 4 bases and 0 bases respectively. The CDR3 has 16 amino acids, counting the end cysteine and phenylalanine. CDR3 DNA only is kept here, 48 bases in frame from base 1. Supplemented by the reference TRBV5-1 and TRBJ1-2 proteins around the CDR3, the complete variable domain is KAGVTQTPRYLIKTRGQQVTLSCSPISGHRSVSWYQQTPGQGLQFLFEYFSETQRNKGNFPGRFSGRQFSNSRSEMNVSTLELGDSALYLCASSPAQAPANYGYTFGSGTRLTVV.